The rows below give T cell receptor beta chains drawn from one sample of a study of T cell responses to AZD1222 COVID-19 vaccine. The protocol was immunoSEQ multiplex PCR, while the TCRdb copy is restricted to in-frame clones and leaves out a portion. The sample lists 130,000 or so clones; about 90% were seen once. Here the sequenced sample was peripheral blood, taken 28 days after the second dose of the MenACWY control vaccine. The origin of the receptors is an adult who received the MenACWY meningococcal vaccine as a control. CDR3s include the opening cysteine and the closing phenylalanine or tryptophan. Expanded clones get a size class; other rows say once, few or many, or leave the size out.

size: -
V: TRBV12-3/TRBV12-4
CDR3: CASSFESDTQYF

size: -
V: TRBV6-5
CDR3: CASSYSGSYGYTF

size: -
V: TRBV6-2/TRBV6-3
CDR3: CASSYGGARSSPQHF

size: -
V: TRBV5-1
CDR3: CASSLGQGVYEQYF

size: -
V: TRBV4-1
CDR3: CASSQPQTATVGDTQYF

size: -
V: TRBV28
CDR3: CASSFASGAQETQYF

size: -
V: TRBV5-1
CDR3: CASSPGTTIMGEQFF

size: -
V: TRBV6-5
CDR3: CASSYRTGSWEAFF

size: -
V: TRBV28
CDR3: CASSLTVYEQYF

size: once
V: TRBV5-3
CDR3: CARSLKQGCEKLFF

size: -
V: TRBV5-6
CDR3: CASSLAGGPSDNSPLHF

size: -
V: TRBV10-3
CDR3: CAIDTGNTIYF

size: -
V: TRBV9
CDR3: CASKGVGDTQYF

size: once
V: TRBV7-2
CDR3: CASSRGTGQYSNEQFF

size: -
V: TRBV7-9
CDR3: CASSLTSSGSSYEQFF

size: -
V: TRBV27
CDR3: CASRFGVDQPQHF